The source of this TCR beta chain is a study of blood T cell repertoires in COVID-19. The wider study: From the United States, Italy and Spain came samples of acute and convalescent COVID-19. PBMCs, B-cell-depleted T cells, or T cells provided the cDNA or gDNA that made up the material.

Trimming removed 8 bases at V and 6 bases at J, with 13 bases between. Per germline, CDR1 GTSNPN and CDR2 SVGIG (reference sequence). The CDR3 has 12 residues. Source study methods: Nucleated cell number was recorded as an estimate derived from reference gene primer amplification. Sequencing was performed with immunoSEQ multiplex PCR; in TCRdb, only in-frame clones are kept and a portion is missing. That table supplies the V and J calls and clone size; D and trimming were determined from the DNA. The profile shows roughly 200,000 clones, 80% to 90% of them singletons. The source is a man aged 55 to 70 with acute or convalescent COVID-19. Sequenced material: peripheral blood. The chain couples TRBV30 to TRBJ2-2, with D perhaps TRBD1 (6 bases). This CDR3 is CAGNKGAGELFF. CDR3 DNA: TGTGCCGGCAATAAGGGGGCCGGGGAGCTGTTTTTT.